One sample yielded the 22 T cell receptor beta chains listed below, sequenced in a study of CD8+CD57+ T cells in acquired aplastic anemia. TCR beta VDJ combinations and CDR3 sequences were profiled from genomic DNA. TCRdb redid the calling of the reads with MiXCR, one entry per CDR3 protein. The sample gives 250,000 to 350,000 distinct CDR3 sequences, about 56% of which show up once; approximately 8.2% is in the top ten. The sample taken for sequencing was sorted CD4+, CD8+, or CD8+CD57+ T cells (not recorded which) from PBMCs. These receptors were obtained from a human donor with severe aplastic anemia or a healthy control (not recorded which).

The chain links TRBV2 to TRBJ2-1, with D maybe TRBD2 (5 bases). CDR3 length: 11 residues. Deletions cut 6 bases from V and 5 bases from J, with 5 bases between. The germline CDR1 and CDR2 sequences are SNHLY and FYNNEI. In nucleotides, the CDR3 is TGTGCCAGCAGCGGGGACAATGAGCAGTTCTTC. Protein product: CASSGDNEQFF.

This clonotype was seen at least ten times. The gene calls are TRBV6-2 or TRBV6-3 and TRBJ2-2; a weak D match, TRBD2 (5 bases). The CDR3 length is 16 residues. V was trimmed by 3 bases and J by 8 bases, leaving 19 bases between them. Germline CDR1 and CDR2: MNHEY and SVGEGT. CDR3 sequence reads: CASSYQRRLARGELFF. CDR3 DNA sequence: TGTGCCAGCAGTTATCAGAGAAGGCTAGCCCGTGGGGAGCTGTTTTTT.

This clonotype was recorded once. The chain carries TRBV25-1 and TRBJ1-6; a possible D gene is TRBD1 (5 bases). CDR3 length equals 16 residues. The germline gives CDR1 MGHDK, CDR2 SYGVNS. Between the trimmed V and J ends, which lost 6 bases and 8 bases, there was a span of 20 bases. CDR3 DNA: TGTGCCAGCAGCTTGGGGCTCATTGAGGTTGATTCACCCCTCCACTTT. Its translation is CASSLGLIEVDSPLHF.

This rearrangement joins TRBV6-2 or TRBV6-3 to TRBJ2-5; no firm D call. The CDR3 is made up of 13 amino acids. CDR1 is MNHEY and CDR2 is SVGEGT in the germline V gene. Trimming removed 2 bases at V and 3 bases at J, with 7 bases between. In DNA form, the CDR3 reads TGTGCCAGCAGTTACAGGTCAGAAGAGACCCAGTACTTC. Translating gives CASSYRSEETQYF.

This clonotype was seen many times. Relative to the germline gene, one junction end is altered; a read error may explain this. V usage is TRBV5-1 and J usage is TRBJ2-1, with D unresolved. The CDR3 extends over 12 amino acids. The germline CDR1 and CDR2 sequences are SGHRS and YFSETQ. The CDR3 nucleotides read TGTGCCAGCAGCCTTGATTACAATGAGCAGTTCTTC. It specifies CASSLDYNEQFF.

This clonotype was picked up many times. This rearrangement joins TRBV19 to TRBJ2-5, with D possibly called TRBD1 or TRBD2 (7 bases each). The length of the CDR3 is 16 residues. Germline V gene lookup returns CDR1 LNHDA and CDR2 SQIVND (reference sequence). V lost 5 bases, J lost 5 bases, and 21 bases lay in between. CDR3 coding DNA: TGTGCCAGTAGTGGTGAAAACAGGGGAGGGAGGGAGACCCAGTACTTC. Protein: CASSGENRGGRETQYF.

This clonotype occurred a few times. This chain links TRBV28 with TRBJ1-2, with 9 bases aligning to TRBD1. Germline V gene sequence: CDR1 MDHEN, CDR2 SYDVKM. The CDR3 sequence is 15 residues long. Losses at the gene ends were 6 bases for V and 2 bases for J; bases not matched to a gene: 7. CDR3: CASSPSGTGNYGYTF. CDR3 coding DNA: TGTGCCAGCAGCCCCTCCGGGACAGGGAACTATGGCTACACCTTC.

A word on this clonotype: This may stem from a read error, because a much larger clone lies one nucleotide away. This chain links TRBV7-6 with TRBJ1-1; the D is unclear. Per germline, CDR1 SGHVS and CDR2 FNYEAQ. This CDR3 has 14 residues. DNA for the CDR3: TGTGCCAGCAGCTTTGACAAGGCAAACACTGTAGCTTTCTTT. It translates to CASSFDKANTVAFF.

The V and J genes are TRBV20-1 and TRBJ2-3, with 7 bases matching TRBD2. Looked up from germline, CDR1 is DFQATT and CDR2 is SNEGSKA (reference sequence). CDR3 size: 18 residues. J lost 4 bases, V lost 4 bases, and 20 bases had no gene match. CDR3 sequence (DNA): TGCAGTGCTACGCTCCAGTCAGCGGGGTTAAGTCACCCAGATACGCAGTATTTT. It codes for CSATLQSAGLSHPDTQYF.

The rearrangement links TRBV7-2 to TRBJ2-3, with TRBD2 matching over 9 bases. The CDR3 loop spans 17 amino acids. Trimming took 2 bases from V and 2 from J; bases not matched to a gene: 8. Germline CDR1 reads SGHTA; CDR2 reads FQGNSA. The CDR3 region has the DNA TGTGCCAGCAGCTTATTGGCCCTAGCGGGACCCACAGATACGCAGTATTTT. It translates to CASSLLALAGPTDTQYF.

This clonotype was detected only a few times. The chain uses TRBV20-1 and TRBJ1-6; maybe TRBD1 (5 bases). With 4 bases removed from V and 9 bases from J, the gap between germline ends came to 19 bases. The CDR3 extends over 15 amino acids. CDR1 and CDR2 (germline): DFQATT, SNEGSKA (reference sequence). DNA of the CDR3: TGCAGTGCTACCGACGGGGGGGACGAGGTTTCACCCCTCCACTTT. Translated, it gives CSATDGGDEVSPLHF.

The V call is TRBV24-1, the J call TRBJ2-3; 12 nucleotides line up with TRBD2. Germline trimming cut 5 bases from V and 1 base from J; bases unmatched to any gene: 3. CDR3 length equals 16 residues. Germline V CDR1 and CDR2: KGHDR, SFDVKD. The CDR3 reads CATSGTSGTRTDTQYF. CDR3 DNA: TGTGCCACCAGTGGGACTAGCGGGACACGCACAGATACGCAGTATTTT.

This clonotype was observed at least ten times. The chain carries TRBV20-1 and TRBJ2-2, with D possibly TRBD2 on 5 matching bases. With 7 bases removed from V and 1 base from J, the gap between germline ends came to 16 bases. The CDR3 runs to 15 residues. Germline assignment: CDR1 DFQATT and CDR2 SNEGSKA (reference sequence). The CDR3 DNA sequence: TGCAGTGTCATAGATGTAGCGCGGAACACCGGGGAGCTGTTTTTT. Its translation is CSVIDVARNTGELFF.

This clonotype appeared a single time. The rearrangement joins TRBV24-1 to TRBJ2-1, with D tentatively TRBD1 or TRBD2 (5 bases each). The V and J ends lost 11 bases and 6 bases respectively, with 19 bases between them. The length of the CDR3 is 14 residues. Looked up from germline, CDR1 is KGHDR and CDR2 is SFDVKD. CDR3 sequence reads: CASSLGVTSNEQFF. DNA for the CDR3: TGTGCCAGCAGCTTGGGGGTGACATCCAATGAGCAGTTCTTC.

The chain employs TRBV29-1 and TRBJ2-5; tentative D call: TRBD2 (6 bases). Germline V CDR1 and CDR2: SQVTM, ANQGSEA. The CDR3 totals 13 residues. With 8 bases removed from V and 4 bases from J, the gap between germline ends came to 17 bases. The CDR3 loop reads CSLGGTGGETQYF. The CDR3 DNA follows: TGCAGCTTGGGAGGCACAGGTGGAGAGACCCAGTACTTC.

The chain has TRBV7-2 and TRBJ2-7; 7 bases are shared with TRBD1. The J call may be faulty, since TRBJ2-1 better matches the DNA end. Germline-derived CDR1 and CDR2 are SGHTA and FQGNSA. This CDR3 spans 15 amino acids. This CDR3 reads CASSRGQSSYNEQFF. CDR3 nucleotides: TGTGCCAGCAGCCGGGGACAGAGCTCCTACAATGAGCAGTTCTTC.

Comments on this clonotype: A much larger clone lies a single base off, so this may be a read error. The V and J genes are TRBV7-2 and TRBJ2-5, with D possibly matching TRBD2 (7 bases). Trimming removed 3 bases at V and 4 bases at J, with 18 bases between. This CDR3 comprises 16 residues. Germline lookup yields CDR1 SGHTA and CDR2 FQGNSA. The CDR3: CASSFGLEGEGETQYF. The CDR3 nucleotides are TGTGCCAGCAGCTTCGGACTAGAGGGGGAAGGAGAGACCCAGTACTTC.

With respect to this clonotype: The junction departs from the called germline gene at one end, perhaps through a read error. The genes are TRBV7-3 and TRBJ1-1; possibly TRBD1 for D (5 bases). Germline V gene sequence: CDR1 SGHTA, CDR2 FQGTGA. This CDR3 spans 13 amino acids. CDR3 in DNA: TGTGCCAGCAGTACCACACGCGGGACTGAAGCCCTCTTT. This gives the protein CASSTTRGTEALF.

The J gene is TRBJ2-1, the V gene TRBV12-3 or TRBV12-4; D might be TRBD2 (6 bases). The CDR3 has 15 residues. V was trimmed by 3 bases and J by 4 bases, leaving 13 bases between them. As DNA, the CDR3 is TGTGCCAGCAGTTTGTTTGCGGGGATGTACAATGAGCAGTTCTTC. Translation gives CASSLFAGMYNEQFF.

The V and J genes are TRBV7-2 and TRBJ2-1; D gene uncertain. V was trimmed by 5 bases and J by 16 bases, leaving 15 bases between them. Germline V CDR1 and CDR2: SGHTA, FQGNSA. CDR3 length: 11 residues. CDR3 nucleotides: TGTGCCAGCAGCCCCCCTCCGGAAGCTTTCTTC. Protein sequence: CASSPPPEAFF.

There are many counts of this clonotype. An end of the junction does not agree with germline; a read error may underlie this. The rearrangement uses TRBV7-7 and TRBJ2-3; 9 nucleotides align to TRBD2. Per germline, CDR1 SSHAT and CDR2 FNYEAQ (reference sequence). The CDR3 loop spans 15 amino acids. CDR3 sequence reads: CASSPLAGATDTQYF. In DNA, the CDR3 is TGTGCTAGCAGCCCTTTAGCGGGGGCCACAGATACGCAGTATTTT.

The V call is TRBV20-1, the J call TRBJ2-3; D is undetermined. Germline assignment: CDR1 DFQATT and CDR2 SNEGSKA (reference sequence). The germline V and J ends were trimmed by 7 bases and 11 bases, with 22 bases remaining between them. The CDR3 has 13 amino acids. The CDR3 spells CSEARPGLNEQYF. The CDR3 bases are TGCAGTGAGGCTAGGCCGGGTTTAAATGAGCAGTATTTT.